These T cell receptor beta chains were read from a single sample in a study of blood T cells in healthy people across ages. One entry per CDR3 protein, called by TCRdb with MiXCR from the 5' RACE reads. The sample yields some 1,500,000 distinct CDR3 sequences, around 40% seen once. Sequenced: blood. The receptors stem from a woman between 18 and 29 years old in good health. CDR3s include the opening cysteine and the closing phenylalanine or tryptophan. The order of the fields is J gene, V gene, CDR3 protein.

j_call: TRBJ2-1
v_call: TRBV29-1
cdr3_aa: CSVEGQGIYEQFF

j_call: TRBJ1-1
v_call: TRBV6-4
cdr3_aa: CASSDSTNTEAFF

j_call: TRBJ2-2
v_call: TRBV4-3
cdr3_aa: CASSRTGGGRELFF

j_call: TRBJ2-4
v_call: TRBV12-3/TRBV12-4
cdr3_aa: CASSPLRAEQYF

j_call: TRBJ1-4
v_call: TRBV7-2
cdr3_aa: CASSRGRNEKLFF

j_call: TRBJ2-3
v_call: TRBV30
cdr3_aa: CAWRAFIGADTQYF

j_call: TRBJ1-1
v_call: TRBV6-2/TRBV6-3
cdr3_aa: CASSYSTLRTGNTEAFF

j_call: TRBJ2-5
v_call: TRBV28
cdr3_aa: CASSLRLAGVGETQYF

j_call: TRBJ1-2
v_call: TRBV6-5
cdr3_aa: CASSPWTGMAGYTF

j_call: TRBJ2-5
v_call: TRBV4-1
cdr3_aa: CASSLRTSGRRYEQYF

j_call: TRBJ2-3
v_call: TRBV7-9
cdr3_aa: CASSDRQGHYGTDTQYF

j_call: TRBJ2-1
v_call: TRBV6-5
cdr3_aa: CASSYSAGGGNEQFF

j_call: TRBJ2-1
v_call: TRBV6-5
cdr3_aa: CASSSLVGHGGTFF

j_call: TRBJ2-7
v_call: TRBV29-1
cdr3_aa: CSVEDRDGPFGEQYF

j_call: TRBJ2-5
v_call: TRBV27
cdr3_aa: CASSLWGGGTYNEQYF

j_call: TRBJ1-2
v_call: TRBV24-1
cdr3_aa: CATSDSDRGVGYTF

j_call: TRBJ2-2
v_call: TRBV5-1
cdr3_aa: CASSLAGGNTGELFF

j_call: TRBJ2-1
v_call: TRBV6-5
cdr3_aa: CASSRNRGAREQFF

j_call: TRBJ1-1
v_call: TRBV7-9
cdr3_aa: CASSLAPQENTEAFF

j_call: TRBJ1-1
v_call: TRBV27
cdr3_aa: CASSFGAGGTEAFF

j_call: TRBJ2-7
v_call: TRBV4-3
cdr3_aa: CASSPRQGPGYEQYF

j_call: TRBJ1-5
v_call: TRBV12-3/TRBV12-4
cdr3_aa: CASSFGSGTPQHF